Presented here are 17 T cell receptor beta chains from one specimen sequenced in a study of cytomegalovirus exposure and HLA in healthy donors. Both 60 Vbeta primers and 13 Jbeta primers went into the PCR. TCRdb's table, derived via immunoSEQ multiplex PCR, lists solely in-frame clones and lacks some. In the table there are 85,000 to 95,000 clones, 7.6% of which are singletons. Input material: PBMCs. Receptors originate from a man in his fifties in good health and CMV-seronegative.

This chain connects TRBV19 to TRBJ2-5; a possible D gene is TRBD1 (6 bases). CDR3 length equals 14 residues. Germline V gene data show CDR1 as LNHDA and CDR2 as SQIVND (reference sequence). Between the trimmed V and J ends, which lost 3 bases and 5 bases, there was a span of 13 bases. The CDR3 DNA reads as TGTGCCAGTAGTATTAACAGGGTTGGGGAGACCCAGTACTTC. Its protein is CASSINRVGETQYF. Complete variable domain (other parts from reference TRBV19 and TRBJ2-5): DGGITQSPKYLFRKEGQNVTLSCEQNLNHDAMYWYRQDPGQGLRLIYYSQIVNDFQKGDIAEGYSVSREKKESFPLTVTSAQKNPTAFYLCASSINRVGETQYFGPGTRLLVL.

This clone was detected a few times. The V gene is TRBV10-3, the J gene TRBJ2-2, with a tentative D call TRBD2 (5 bases). Trimming removed 7 bases from V and 0 bases from J, with 9 bases in between. The CDR3 sequence is 14 residues long. The germline V gene encodes CDR1 ENHRY and CDR2 SYGVKD. CDR3 residues: CAIMSGPNTGELFF. As DNA, the CDR3 is TGTGCCATCATGAGCGGCCCGAACACCGGGGAGCTGTTTTTT.

The chain employs TRBV6-1 and TRBJ1-6; tentative D call: TRBD1 (6 bases). Germline CDR1 and CDR2: MNHNS and SASEGT. The CDR3 consists of 15 residues. Trimming stripped 4 bases from V and 8 bases from J, with 15 bases between. The CDR3 sequence is CASSVRGAVDSPLHF. CDR3 bases: TGTGCCAGCAGTGTTCGGGGGGCGGTGGATTCACCCCTCCACTTT.

This clone showed up just a few times. The chain has TRBV6-5 and TRBJ2-7; 7 bases fit TRBD2. J gave up 1 base and V 2 bases, and 5 bases lay outside the gene matches. Germline V gene lookup returns CDR1 MNHEY and CDR2 SVGAGI. This CDR3 is built from 15 residues. The chain's CDR3 is CASSYGTGGSYEQYF. CDR3 DNA: TGTGCCAGCAGTTACGGTACCGGGGGGTCCTACGAGCAGTACTTC.

The chain has TRBV28 and TRBJ2-7; 7 nucleotides match TRBD2. Germline V lookup: CDR1 MDHEN, CDR2 SYDVKM. V lost 10 bases and J lost 0; bases outside the gene matches: 9. There are 14 residues in the CDR3. This CDR3 is CAISKRGSSYEQYF. The CDR3 nucleotides read TGTGCCATCAGCAAGCGGGGCAGCTCCTACGAGCAGTACTTC.

V and J are TRBV7-9 and TRBJ2-2; D may be TRBD2 (5 bases). V was cut by 5 bases and J by 3 bases, with 13 bases left in between. CDR1 is SEHNR and CDR2 is FQNEAQ in the germline V gene (reference sequence). The CDR3 totals 15 residues. The DNA for the CDR3 is TGTGCCAGCAGCCCCCGGACGGACTACACCGGGGAGCTGTTTTTT. This sequence encodes CASSPRTDYTGELFF.

V gene TRBV6-1 combines with J gene TRBJ2-1, with D tentatively TRBD2 (6 bases). Trimming left V 8 bases short and J 7 bases short, with 18 bases between. This CDR3 contains 14 residues. Germline V gene sequence: CDR1 MNHNS, CDR2 SASEGT. The CDR3 region has the DNA TGTGCCAGCCAAGGAGGGGCGAGAAAAAATGAGCAGTTCTTC. This translates into CASQGGARKNEQFF.

Notes on this clone: Compared with germline, one end of the junction differs, possibly owing to a read error. This sequence joins TRBV7-3 and TRBJ2-2; a possible D gene is TRBD2 (6 bases). CDR1 and CDR2 (germline): SGHTA, FQGTGA. The CDR3 extends over 14 amino acids. CDR3: CASGFGGNTGELFF. DNA for the CDR3: TGTGCCAGCGGCTTCGGGGGTAACACCGGGGAGCTGTTTTTT.

J is TRBJ2-7 and V is TRBV6-1; TRBD1 might be the D (6 bases). V lost 10 bases and J 4 bases, leaving 14 bases between the germline ends. CDR1 and CDR2 from the germline V gene are MNHNS and SASEGT. This CDR3 region has 12 residues. CDR3 DNA sequence: TGTGCCACTCAGCTACAGGGATACGAGCAGTACTTC. Translating it yields CATQLQGYEQYF.

The table lists this clone with a few counts. DNA for the CDR3: TGTGCCAGCTCATTGCAGACAGGGGGCTCCGGAAACACCATATATTTT. Translation: CASSLQTGGSGNTIYF. The genes are TRBV18 and TRBJ1-3; 10 bases line up with TRBD1. The CDR3 extends over 16 amino acids. Germline CDR1 is KGHSH and CDR2 is LQKENI. V was clipped by 5 bases and J by 4 bases; unmatched bases: 8.

V is TRBV7-9 and J is TRBJ2-7; 7 bases line up with TRBD1. The J segment lost 3 bases and the V segment lost 5 bases, leaving 4 bases of the junction unmatched. This CDR3 comprises 13 residues. CDR1 is SEHNR, CDR2 FQNEAQ, per germline (reference sequence). Here the CDR3 reads CASSLRDSYEQYF. In DNA, the CDR3 is TGTGCCAGCAGCCTCCGGGACAGCTACGAGCAGTACTTC.

This clone was detected a few times. The rearrangement uses TRBV6-1 and TRBJ1-6, with 8 bases fitting TRBD1. CDR1 and CDR2 (germline): MNHNS, SASEGT. The junction had 8 bases not matched to a gene; V was cut back by 5 bases and J by 8 bases. This CDR3 comprises 15 residues. The CDR3 spells CASSFSGTGHSPLHF. DNA for the CDR3: TGTGCCAGCAGTTTTTCCGGGACAGGTCATTCACCCCTCCACTTT.

This clone appeared a few times. The chain combines TRBV5-1 with TRBJ2-1, with D possibly TRBD2 on 5 matching bases. The V and J ends lost 2 bases and 4 bases respectively, with 10 bases between them. This CDR3 is 14 amino acids long. Per germline, CDR1 SGHRS and CDR2 YFSETQ. In DNA, the CDR3 is TGCGCCAGCAGCTTATTAGCGAGTTACAATGAGCAGTTCTTC. This sequence encodes CASSLLASYNEQFF.

This clone appeared a few times. This chain joins TRBV25-1 and TRBJ2-4, with D possibly TRBD1 on 5 matching bases. Trimming stripped 2 bases from V and 6 bases from J, with 14 bases between. Germline V lookup: CDR1 MGHDK, CDR2 SYGVNS. The CDR3 is made up of 15 amino acids. Written as DNA, the CDR3 is TGTGCCAGCAGTGAAAGGGGTCGGCAGGGAAACATTCAGTACTTC. It codes for CASSERGRQGNIQYF.

The gene calls are TRBV19 and TRBJ2-3, with TRBD2 as a possible D gene (7 bases). With 6 bases removed from V and 0 bases from J, the gap between germline ends came to 19 bases. The CDR3 loop spans 17 amino acids. CDR1 and CDR2 (germline): LNHDA, SQIVND (reference sequence). CDR3 residues: CASSKGGGAGSTDTQYF. The CDR3 DNA follows: TGTGCCAGTAGCAAGGGAGGGGGAGCGGGAAGCACAGATACGCAGTATTTT.

The chain combines TRBV7-9 with TRBJ2-5; D might be TRBD1 (5 bases). Germline V gives CDR1 SEHNR, CDR2 FQNEAQ (reference sequence). The CDR3 consists of 14 residues. Trimming took 5 bases from V and 1 from J, leaving 11 bases between them. The CDR3 DNA is TGTGCCAGCAGCCAGGACATGACCCAAGAGACCCAGTACTTC. Translation: CASSQDMTQETQYF.

Turning to this clone: A read error may produce the germline difference seen at one junction end. CDR3 in DNA: TGTGCCAGCACCTTAGGACTAGCGGGAGTAGATACGCAGTATTTT. Translated: CASTLGLAGVDTQYF. This sequence joins TRBV11-2 and TRBJ2-3; 13 bases line up with TRBD2. CDR1 is SGHAT and CDR2 is FQNNGV in the germline V gene. The CDR3 is made up of 15 amino acids.